This entry lists 30 T cell receptor beta chains sequenced from one sample in a study of T cells after yellow fever vaccination. TCRdb reanalysed the 5' RACE reads using MiXCR and keeps one entry per CDR3 protein. In the table there are around 530,000 distinct CDR3 sequences, around 16% of which are singletons. The sequenced sample was PBMCs, obtained about 5 days after the first yellow fever vaccination. The receptors were gathered from a man aged 18 to 29 who received the YFV17D yellow fever vaccine.

The chain carries TRBV11-1 and TRBJ2-7; tentatively, D is TRBD1 (6 bases). Trimming stripped 1 base from V and 3 bases from J, with 13 bases between. Germline-derived CDR1 and CDR2 are SGHAT and FQDESV (reference sequence). CDR3 length equals 15 residues. The CDR3: CASSLGDIEVYEQYF. The CDR3 region has the DNA TGTGCCAGCAGCTTAGGGGACATAGAGGTCTACGAGCAGTACTTC.

This rearrangement joins TRBV20-1 to TRBJ1-5, with D perhaps matching TRBD1 (6 bases). Trimming shortened V by 6 bases and J by 2 bases, and 11 bases separated the two germline ends. Germline values: CDR1 DFQATT, CDR2 SNEGSKA (reference sequence). The CDR3 totals 13 residues. CDR3 region: CSANRVGNQPQHF. The CDR3 nucleotides read TGCAGTGCCAACAGGGTAGGCAATCAGCCCCAGCATTTT.

This clonotype was detected only a few times. The genes are TRBV7-8 and TRBJ2-1; the match to TRBD2 covers 7 bases. The CDR3 loop spans 15 amino acids. CDR1 SGHVS and CDR2 FQNEAQ come from the germline V gene. With 5 bases clipped from V and 7 bases from J, the junction kept 11 bases outside the gene matches. The CDR3 DNA reads as TGTGCCAGCAGCCCCGGGGAGGGCCTGGGAAATGAGCAGTTCTTC. Amino acid sequence: CASSPGEGLGNEQFF. The variable domain in full, completed from reference TRBV7-8 and TRBJ2-1, reads GAGVSQSPRYKVAKRGQDVALRCDPISGHVSLFWYQQALGQGPEFLTYFQNEAQLDKSGLPSDRFFAERPEGSVSTLKIQRTQQEDSAVYLCASSPGEGLGNEQFFGPGTRLTVL.

This clonotype was detected only a few times. The chain combines TRBV30 with TRBJ1-1; D is undetermined. The CDR3 is 12 amino acids. Germline-derived CDR1 and CDR2 are GTSNPN and SVGIG (reference sequence). Deletions cut 3 bases from V and 1 base from J, with 6 bases between. DNA of the CDR3: TGTGCCTGGAGATTGGAGAACACTGAAGCTTTCTTT. Protein: CAWRLENTEAFF.

The chain recombines TRBV7-2 with TRBJ1-6, with D possibly matching TRBD1 (5 bases). The germline V gene has CDR1 SGHTA and CDR2 FQGNSA. Trimming took 5 bases from V and 3 from J, leaving 17 bases between them. CDR3 length: 17 amino acids. CDR3 region: CASSPRGAGHYNSPLHF. As DNA, the CDR3 is TGTGCCAGCAGCCCGCGAGGGGCGGGCCACTATAATTCACCCCTCCACTTT.

Only a few counts were recorded for this clonotype. This chain links TRBV20-1 with TRBJ2-4; 7 nucleotides align to TRBD2. V shed 1 base and J 3 bases; nucleotides not matched to a gene: 0. Germline CDR1 and CDR2: DFQATT and SNEGSKA (reference sequence). This CDR3 is built from 13 residues. CDR3 loop: CSARGTSKNIQYF. CDR3 in DNA: TGCAGTGCTAGAGGGACTAGCAAAAACATTCAGTACTTC.

CDR3 sequence (DNA): TGTGCCAGCAGCGCCGGGACAGGGGTTTCCGGGGAGCTGTTTTTT. The encoded protein is CASSAGTGVSGELFF. The genes are TRBV9 and TRBJ2-2; TRBD1 matches at 10 bases. This CDR3 has 15 residues. Trimming at V came to 3 bases and at J to 6 bases, leaving 5 bases not matched to a gene. The germline V gene has CDR1 SGDLS and CDR2 YYNGEE. Using reference TRBV9 and TRBJ2-2 for the parts outside the CDR3, the full variable domain is DSGVTQTPKHLITATGQRVTLRCSPRSGDLSVYWYQQSLDQGLQFLIQYYNGEERAKGNILERFSAQQFPDLHSELNLSSLELGDSALYFCASSAGTGVSGELFFGEGSRLTVL.

V is TRBV11-3 and J is TRBJ2-1; no clear D. The CDR3 spans 16 residues. The germline V gene encodes CDR1 SGHNT and CDR2 YENEEA. Trimming removed 5 bases from V and 6 bases from J, with 20 bases in between. CDR3 coding DNA: TGTGCCAGCAGCCCCCGGGCGGTCCCCATGGGCAATGAGCAGTTCTTC. Its translation is CASSPRAVPMGNEQFF.

This clonotype has just a few counts. The V gene is TRBV5-6, the J gene TRBJ1-5, with 8 bases that match TRBD1. The CDR3 runs 15 residues. The V segment lost 2 bases and the J segment 9 bases; nucleotides outside the gene matches: 10. The germline CDR1 and CDR2 sequences are SGHDT and YYEEEE. The CDR3 loop reads CASSFGQGVGRPQHF. As DNA, the CDR3 is TGTGCCAGCAGCTTCGGACAGGGCGTCGGACGGCCCCAGCATTTT.

This clonotype was seen a few times. The rearrangement joins TRBV7-2 to TRBJ1-4, with D possibly being TRBD1 (5 bases). This CDR3 region has 14 residues. Trimming removed 2 bases at V and 6 bases at J, with 10 bases between. The V gene's germline CDR1 is SGHTA and CDR2 FQGNSA. The CDR3 loop is CASSLSGEHEKLFF. DNA of the CDR3: TGTGCCAGCAGCTTATCGGGGGAACATGAAAAACTGTTTTTT.

This clonotype was detected ten times or more. The chain recombines TRBV7-2 with TRBJ2-3; weak D call: TRBD1 (6 bases). Per germline, CDR1 SGHTA and CDR2 FQGNSA. The CDR3 is made up of 14 amino acids. The V and J ends lost 5 bases and 3 bases respectively, with 12 bases between them. CDR3 protein: CASSKTTGTDTQYF. In DNA form, the CDR3 reads TGTGCCAGCAGCAAAACCACAGGGACAGATACGCAGTATTTT.

The chain is built from TRBV5-1 and TRBJ2-3, with TRBD2 identical over 9 bases. V was clipped by 4 bases and J by 5 bases; unmatched bases: 11. Per germline, CDR1 SGHRS and CDR2 YFSETQ. This CDR3 spans 16 amino acids. The DNA for the CDR3 is TGCGCCAGCAGCGGGGGAGCGGGGGGAGCGGAAGATACGCAGTATTTT. Its protein product is CASSGGAGGAEDTQYF.

The rearrangement links TRBV7-3 to TRBJ2-3, with D possibly matching TRBD2 (5 bases). The germline V gene encodes CDR1 SGHTA and CDR2 FQGTGA. The CDR3 extends over 16 amino acids. With 5 bases removed from V and 3 bases from J, the gap between germline ends came to 18 bases. DNA for the CDR3: TGTGCCAGCAGCCTTGGACTTACCGACGGGACAGATACGCAGTATTTT. Translation: CASSLGLTDGTDTQYF.

The chain employs TRBV9 and TRBJ2-2; 8 nucleotides match TRBD1. Germline trimming cut 2 bases from V and 13 bases from J; bases unmatched to any gene: 7. The germline V gene has CDR1 SGDLS and CDR2 YYNGEE. This CDR3 is built from 13 residues. CDR3 coding DNA: TGTGCCAGCAGCGTCGGGGCGGGGACAGGGCTGTTTTTT. It codes for CASSVGAGTGLFF. The entire variable domain, with the rest obtained from reference TRBV9 and TRBJ2-2, is as follows: DSGVTQTPKHLITATGQRVTLRCSPRSGDLSVYWYQQSLDQGLQFLIQYYNGEERAKGNILERFSAQQFPDLHSELNLSSLELGDSALYFCASSVGAGTGLFFGEGSRLTVL.

The chain joins TRBV6-1 to TRBJ2-3; 9 nucleotides align to TRBD1. This CDR3 comprises 15 residues. Losses at the gene ends were 5 bases for V and 3 bases for J; bases not matched to a gene: 6. CDR1 MNHNS and CDR2 SASEGT come from the germline V gene. The DNA for the CDR3 is TGTGCCAGCAGTCGGCGGGACAGGGCAACAGATACGCAGTATTTT. This translates into CASSRRDRATDTQYF.

This clonotype was found a few times. The chain joins TRBV6-2 or TRBV6-3 to TRBJ2-3, with TRBD2 as a possible D gene (6 bases). CDR3 length: 14 amino acids. The V end lost 6 bases, the J end lost 2 bases, and 12 bases lay between the germline ends. CDR1 and CDR2 from the germline V gene are MNHEY and SVGEGT. CDR3 residues: CASSTGEATDTQYF. CDR3 bases: TGTGCCAGCAGCACCGGGGAGGCCACAGATACGCAGTATTTT.

The chain recombines TRBV7-9 with TRBJ1-6; D not resolved. The CDR3 extends over 17 amino acids. The V gene's germline CDR1 is SEHNR and CDR2 FQNEAQ (reference sequence). V lost 1 base and J lost 8, with 18 bases in between. CDR3 sequence: CASSLELSTTNDSPLHF. The CDR3 coding sequence is TGTGCCAGCAGCTTAGAATTATCGACAACAAATGATTCACCCCTCCACTTT.

The rearrangement links TRBV6-1 to TRBJ2-7, with D possibly called TRBD1 or TRBD2 (5 bases each). Per germline, CDR1 MNHNS and CDR2 SASEGT. The CDR3 is 15 amino acids. V shed 2 bases and J shed 9 bases, with 20 bases lying between them. CDR3: CASSESTGPSYRQYF. CDR3 nucleotides: TGTGCCAGCAGTGAAAGTACGGGACCGTCTTATCGGCAGTACTTC.

A few counts support this clonotype. The CDR3 DNA reads as TGCAGTGCTAGAGACGGACTAGCGGGGACATCCTATAGCACAGATACGCAGTATTTT. It specifies CSARDGLAGTSYSTDTQYF. The chain has TRBV20-1 and TRBJ2-3, with 12 nucleotides matching TRBD2. The CDR3 has 19 residues. Germline trimming cut 0 bases from V and 0 bases from J; bases unmatched to any gene: 10. CDR1 is DFQATT and CDR2 is SNEGSKA in the germline V gene (reference sequence).

The V gene is TRBV19, the J gene TRBJ1-1, with a tentative D call TRBD1 (6 bases). The CDR3 covers 15 residues. In germline, CDR1 is LNHDA, CDR2 SQIVND (reference sequence). With 7 bases removed from V and 1 base from J, the gap between germline ends came to 16 bases. CDR3 DNA sequence: TGTGCCAGTACCCACACAGGGAACTGGAACACTGAAGCTTTCTTT. Its translation: CASTHTGNWNTEAFF.

V gene TRBV18 combines with J gene TRBJ2-6; D is undetermined. V lost 2 bases and J lost 0, with 11 bases in between. The CDR3 is 17 residues long. The germline V gene encodes CDR1 KGHSH and CDR2 LQKENI. The DNA for the CDR3 is TGTGCCAGCTCACCAGCTCCCGCGGACTCTGGGGCCAACGTCCTGACTTTC. Protein product: CASSPAPADSGANVLTF.

V and J are TRBV10-3 and TRBJ2-3; 7 nucleotides align to TRBD2. CDR1 is ENHRY, CDR2 SYGVKD, per germline. V lost 4 bases to trimming and J lost 1 base; unmatched junction nucleotides: 5. The CDR3 runs 15 residues. CDR3 protein: CAISGEGTGTDTQYF. DNA for the CDR3: TGTGCCATCAGTGGGGAGGGTACAGGCACAGATACGCAGTATTTT.

At least ten counts were recorded for this clonotype. V is TRBV7-8 and J is TRBJ2-3, with D unresolved. The CDR3 loop spans 12 amino acids. V was trimmed by 5 bases and J by 6 bases, leaving 9 bases between them. CDR1 SGHVS and CDR2 FQNEAQ come from the germline V gene. CDR3 sequence: CASSPRLDTQYF. CDR3 nucleotides: TGTGCCAGCAGCCCGAGATTGGATACGCAGTATTTT.

The chain has TRBV27 and TRBJ1-1; no clear D. The germline gives CDR1 MNHEY, CDR2 SMNVEV (reference sequence). Trimming shortened V by 7 bases and J by 1 base, and 13 bases separated the two germline ends. This CDR3 has 14 amino acids. CDR3 bases: TGTGCCAGCAAAGTTGTCGGAAGGAACACTGAAGCTTTCTTT. Translated, it gives CASKVVGRNTEAFF.

J is TRBJ1-6 and V is TRBV12-3 or TRBV12-4; 10 bases are a match to TRBD1. The trim removed 4 bases at V and 10 bases at J, leaving 10 bases unmatched. This CDR3 region has 16 residues. The CDR3 nucleotides read TGTGCCAGCAGTTCCCAACCGGGACAGGGGTCATCACCCCTCCACTTT. This translates into CASSSQPGQGSSPLHF.

This chain links TRBV10-3 with TRBJ1-4, with unresolved D. Trimming took 6 bases from V and 0 from J, leaving 14 bases between them. The V gene's germline CDR1 is ENHRY and CDR2 SYGVKD. This CDR3 spans 16 amino acids. DNA for the CDR3: TGTGCCATCAGCGAACGAAACAGCGCAACTAATGAAAAACTGTTTTTT. This codes for CAISERNSATNEKLFF.

This sequence joins TRBV20-1 and TRBJ1-1; 8 positions agree with TRBD1. CDR3 size: 13 residues. V dropped 6 bases and J dropped 4; count of bases not matched to a gene: 7. Germline V CDR1 and CDR2: DFQATT, SNEGSKA (reference sequence). The CDR3 region has the DNA TGCAGTGCGAGACAGGGGTGGGTCACTGAAGCTTTCTTT. It is translated as CSARQGWVTEAFF.

Many counts were recorded for this clonotype. The chain uses TRBV5-1 and TRBJ2-1; D possibly matches TRBD1 or TRBD2 (6 bases each). The CDR3 is 16 residues long. The germline gives CDR1 SGHRS, CDR2 YFSETQ. V gave up 4 bases and J gave up 2 bases, with 16 bases separating them. This chain's CDR3 is CASSARLGGPYNEQFF. As DNA, the CDR3 is TGCGCCAGCAGCGCCAGGTTAGGGGGGCCCTACAATGAGCAGTTCTTC.

This clonotype was picked up a small number of times. The chain combines TRBV19 with TRBJ2-2, with unresolved D. The V gene lost 6 bases and the J gene lost 7 bases, with 6 bases spanning the gap. The germline V gene encodes CDR1 LNHDA and CDR2 SQIVND (reference sequence). This CDR3 is 11 amino acids long. DNA of the CDR3: TGTGCCAGTAGCGGAGTCGGGGAGCTGTTTTTT. Its translation is CASSGVGELFF.

This chain links TRBV4-3 with TRBJ1-2; D is uncertain. Germline V CDR1 and CDR2: LGHNA, YSLEER. The CDR3 consists of 15 residues. Trimming pared 1 base from V and 4 bases from J, leaving 13 bases between. Written as DNA, the CDR3 is TGCGCCAGCAGCCAAGGATCTAGGACGGCCTATGGCTACACCTTC. This translates into CASSQGSRTAYGYTF.